Shown below are 22 T cell receptor beta chains from a single sample sequenced in a study of blood T cell repertoires in COVID-19. Produced via immunoSEQ multiplex PCR; TCRdb's table is partial and in-frame only. In the table there are over 150,000 clones, 80% to 85% of which are singletons. Sequencing was performed on PBMCs or T cells enriched from blood (not recorded which). The receptor set was obtained from a man aged 40-50 years who had recovered from COVID-19.

This clone has only one observation. The rearrangement joins TRBV5-1 to TRBJ2-5; 7 bases are shared with TRBD1. V was clipped by 3 bases and J by 2 bases; unmatched bases: 10. The CDR3 extends over 16 amino acids. From germline, CDR1 is SGHRS and CDR2 YFSETQ. The CDR3 coding sequence is TGCGCCAGCAGCTCTCCCCCCTGGGACAGTCAAGAGACCCAGTACTTC. Its protein product is CASSSPPWDSQETQYF.

V usage is TRBV4-1 and J usage is TRBJ1-2; D perhaps matches TRBD1 (5 bases). Trimming took 4 bases from V and 8 from J, leaving 23 bases between them. The CDR3 is 16 amino acids. Germline CDR1 reads MGHRA; CDR2 reads YSYEKL. CDR3: CASSPKGKGIFLGYTF. The CDR3 region has the DNA TGCGCCAGCAGCCCAAAGGGCAAGGGGATTTTTTTAGGCTACACCTTC.

The V gene is TRBV5-1, the J gene TRBJ1-2; D is perhaps TRBD1 (6 bases). Trimming took off 3 bases at V and 6 bases at J, with 15 bases between the two ends. This CDR3 region has 14 residues. The germline gives CDR1 SGHRS, CDR2 YFSETQ. The CDR3 DNA is TGCGCCAGCAGCTATATGACAGGCGGTAATGGCTACACCTTC. This translates into CASSYMTGGNGYTF.

The V call is TRBV7-6, the J call TRBJ2-5; TRBD1 matches at 8 bases. The CDR3 runs to 15 residues. V lost 4 bases to trimming and J lost 5 bases; unmatched junction nucleotides: 9. Germline V CDR1 and CDR2: SGHVS, FNYEAQ. For the CDR3, the DNA is TGTGCCAGCAGCTCCGGGACAGGCGTCCAGGAGACCCAGTACTTC. Translation gives CASSSGTGVQETQYF.

In its sample, this clone was seen once. The V gene is TRBV4-1, the J gene TRBJ2-5; tentative D call: TRBD1 (6 bases). V was clipped by 4 bases and J by 1 base, with 13 bases between them. Per germline, CDR1 MGHRA and CDR2 YSYEKL. This CDR3 has 15 residues. CDR3 loop: CASSPTNRAQETQYF. The CDR3 region has the DNA TGCGCCAGCAGCCCTACAAACAGGGCCCAAGAGACCCAGTACTTC.

The V gene is TRBV19, the J gene TRBJ2-7; tentative D call: TRBD2 (5 bases). V was pared by 3 bases and J by 0 bases, with 9 bases between. Germline assignment: CDR1 LNHDA and CDR2 SQIVND (reference sequence). The CDR3 spans 14 residues. The CDR3 sequence is CASSISGNSYEQYF. The DNA for the CDR3 is TGTGCCAGTAGTATCTCCGGGAACTCCTACGAGCAGTACTTC.

This chain connects TRBV5-8 to TRBJ2-4, with TRBD1 matching 9 bases. The V gene's germline CDR1 is SGHTS and CDR2 YDEGEE. The CDR3 is made up of 18 amino acids. The V gene end was trimmed by 3 bases and the J gene end by 0 bases; junction bases not matched to a gene: 10. The DNA of the CDR3 is TGTGCCAGCAGCTCAATCACCCGGACAGGGGTAGCCAAAAACATTCAGTACTTC. Protein sequence: CASSSITRTGVAKNIQYF.

This chain joins TRBV12-3 or TRBV12-4 and TRBJ1-1, with D perhaps TRBD1 (5 bases). The CDR3 spans 13 residues. V lost 7 bases and J lost 4, with 13 bases in between. The CDR3 DNA follows: TGTGCCAGCATCTCGGGGGGAATCACTGAAGCTTTCTTT. It encodes CASISGGITEAFF.

The genes are TRBV19 and TRBJ1-2, with 7 positions matching TRBD1. V trimming: 6 bases; J trimming: 6 bases; junction bases outside the gene matches: 16. In germline, CDR1 is LNHDA, CDR2 SQIVND (reference sequence). CDR3 length equals 16 residues. The CDR3 coding sequence is TGTGCCAGTAGGACAGGGCGACGGTTGCAATCGGATGGCTACACCTTC. It translates to CASRTGRRLQSDGYTF.

The chain recombines TRBV4-2 with TRBJ2-2; D uncertain. V shed 4 bases and J shed 6 bases, with 15 bases lying between them. Looked up from germline, CDR1 is LGHNA and CDR2 is YNFKEQ. CDR3 length equals 15 residues. The CDR3 loop reads CASSPRFPISGELFF. CDR3 nucleotides: TGTGCCAGCAGCCCTCGGTTTCCTATATCCGGGGAGCTGTTTTTT.

The rearrangement uses TRBV7-9 and TRBJ1-2, with no clear D. The CDR3 runs 12 residues. Germline values: CDR1 SEHNR, CDR2 FQNEAQ (reference sequence). The V end lost 5 bases, the J end lost 8 bases, and 12 bases lay between the germline ends. The chain's CDR3 is CASSPEVGGYTF. In nucleotides, the CDR3 is TGTGCCAGCAGCCCGGAGGTGGGAGGCTACACCTTC. Full variable domain (remainder filled in from reference TRBV7-9 and TRBJ1-2): DTGVSQNPRHKITKRGQNVTFRCDPISEHNRLYWYRQTLGQGPEFLTYFQNEAQLEKSRLLSDRFSAERPKGSFSTLEIQRTEQGDSAMYLCASSPEVGGYTFGSGTRLTVV.

This rearrangement joins TRBV7-9 to TRBJ2-3; 9 bases fit TRBD2. Germline V gene lookup returns CDR1 SEHNR and CDR2 FQNEAQ (reference sequence). The V and J ends lost 5 bases and 13 bases, in that order; junction bases with no gene match: 10. This CDR3 is built from 13 residues. CDR3 in amino acids: CASSPSGDSSKYF. The CDR3 DNA reads as TGTGCCAGCAGCCCTAGCGGGGACTCTTCTAAGTATTTT. Filled out from reference TRBV7-9 and TRBJ2-3, the complete variable domain reads DTGVSQNPRHKITKRGQNVTFRCDPISEHNRLYWYRQTLGQGPEFLTYFQNEAQLEKSRLLSDRFSAERPKGSFSTLEIQRTEQGDSAMYLCASSPSGDSSKYFGPGTRLTVL.

V gene TRBV19 combines with J gene TRBJ1-6, with 8 bases matching TRBD1. With V trimmed by 4 bases and J by 0 bases, 2 bases remained unmatched. This CDR3 comprises 16 residues. Germline CDR1 LNHDA, CDR2 SQIVND (reference sequence). The CDR3: CASSSTGGSYNSPLHF. As DNA, the CDR3 is TGTGCCAGTAGTAGCACAGGGGGCTCCTATAATTCACCCCTCCACTTT.

This clone was seen more than once but under ten times. CDR3 in amino acids: CASSPGDRPYEQYF. The CDR3 nucleotides are TGCGCCAGCAGCCCGGGGGACAGACCCTACGAGCAGTACTTC. This sequence joins TRBV5-1 and TRBJ2-7; D possibly corresponds to TRBD1 (7 bases). The CDR3 is 14 amino acids. Germline assignment: CDR1 SGHRS and CDR2 YFSETQ. Trimming cost V 4 bases and J 2 bases, with 13 bases left between them. The complete variable domain, with remaining parts taken from reference TRBV5-1 and TRBJ2-7, reads KAGVTQTPRYLIKTRGQQVTLSCSPISGHRSVSWYQQTPGQGLQFLFEYFSETQRNKGNFPGRFSGRQFSNSRSEMNVSTLELGDSALYLCASSPGDRPYEQYFGPGTRLTVT.

The J gene is TRBJ1-5, the V gene TRBV7-9; D gene ambiguous. V lost 1 base, J lost 3 bases, and 10 bases lay in between. Germline V gene data show CDR1 as SEHNR and CDR2 as FQNEAQ (reference sequence). This CDR3 is 15 amino acids long. The CDR3 sequence is CASSLGAGTNQPQHF. CDR3 in DNA: TGTGCCAGCAGCTTAGGAGCGGGTACCAATCAGCCCCAGCATTTT. The full variable domain, in which reference TRBV7-9 and TRBJ1-5 provide the parts outside the CDR3, is DTGVSQNPRHKITKRGQNVTFRCDPISEHNRLYWYRQTLGQGPEFLTYFQNEAQLEKSRLLSDRFSAERPKGSFSTLEIQRTEQGDSAMYLCASSLGAGTNQPQHFGDGTRLSIL.

V usage is TRBV10-3 and J usage is TRBJ2-1; 8 bases are a match to TRBD2. J lost 4 bases, V lost 0 bases, and 5 bases had no gene match. The CDR3 has 16 residues. Germline V gene data show CDR1 as ENHRY and CDR2 as SYGVKD. The CDR3 nucleotides are TGTGCCATCAGTGAGTCAATAGCGGGGATATACAATGAGCAGTTCTTC. Protein: CAISESIAGIYNEQFF.

The CDR3 region has the DNA TGTGCCAGCAGCCGGGACAGCAACTATGGCTACACCTTC. It encodes CASSRDSNYGYTF. V is TRBV6-5 and J is TRBJ1-2, with 7 nucleotides matching TRBD1. The CDR3 length is 13 residues. The J segment lost 2 bases and the V segment lost 6 bases, leaving 3 bases of the junction unmatched. CDR1 and CDR2 (germline): MNHEY, SVGAGI.

This clone was detected only a few times. J is TRBJ1-2 and V is TRBV11-1; D call uncertain. Germline V gene sequence: CDR1 SGHAT, CDR2 FQDESV (reference sequence). V lost 2 bases to trimming and J lost 8 bases, with 12 bases between them. The CDR3 runs to 13 residues. The CDR3 reads CASSLYAQRGYTF. Here the CDR3 DNA reads TGTGCCAGCAGCTTATATGCCCAGCGAGGCTACACCTTC.

This clone was detected a few times. The chain carries TRBV19 and TRBJ1-2; D not certain. Germline-derived CDR1 and CDR2 are LNHDA and SQIVND (reference sequence). The V gene lost 6 bases and the J gene lost 8 bases, with 7 bases spanning the gap. The CDR3 spans 10 residues. The CDR3 nucleotides read TGTGCCAGTAGGTCTCGGGGCTACACCTTC. It codes for CASRSRGYTF.

This clone has just one count. This chain links TRBV13 with TRBJ1-4, with 8 bases identical to TRBD1. In germline, CDR1 is PRHDT, CDR2 FYEKMQ (reference sequence). The CDR3 totals 15 residues. The V segment lost 5 bases and the J segment 7 bases; nucleotides outside the gene matches: 9. The CDR3 DNA sequence: TGTGCCAGCAGCCTGCAGGGGGCGCTGGGTGAAAAACTGTTTTTT. Translating gives CASSLQGALGEKLFF.

The V call is TRBV29-1, the J call TRBJ1-2, with TRBD1 identical over 10 bases. This CDR3 has 13 amino acids. J gave up 8 bases and V 1 base, and 4 bases lay outside the gene matches. Germline CDR1 SQVTM, CDR2 ANQGSEA. CDR3 sequence (DNA): TGCAGCGTTGAAGGGACAGGGGGACGGGGCTACACCTTC. Amino acid sequence: CSVEGTGGRGYTF.

The chain is built from TRBV2 and TRBJ2-3; possibly TRBD2 for D (6 bases). Germline V CDR1 and CDR2: SNHLY, FYNNEI. Trimming left V 2 bases short and J 10 bases short, with 10 bases between. CDR3 length: 12 residues. CDR3 coding DNA: TGTGCCAGCAGTGAAAGGCGGGGCCCGCAGTATTTT. This sequence encodes CASSERRGPQYF.